The 9 T cell receptor beta chains reported below all come from one sample, sequenced in a study of blood T cell dynamics during melanoma immunotherapy. Here immunoSEQ multiplex PCR was the method, and the copy in TCRdb shows in-frame clones only, minus some. The table has roughly 8,100 clones, around 83% seen once. Time point denoted: week 3, after first cycle of checkpoint inhibitor. The sample in question was blood, obtained from a patient treated with checkpoint blockade. These receptors were collected from a human donor with melanoma.

The chain combines TRBV19 with TRBJ2-7; 7 nucleotides line up with TRBD1. CDR3 length: 16 residues. With V trimmed by 5 bases and J by 2 bases, 12 bases remained unmatched. Germline CDR1 LNHDA, CDR2 SQIVND (reference sequence). The DNA for the CDR3 is TGTGCCAGTAGTCCGTCCCGGGACAGCCTCACCTACGAGCAGTACTTC. Translation: CASSPSRDSLTYEQYF.

This chain uses TRBV15 with TRBJ2-1; 7 nucleotides match TRBD2. Germline lookup yields CDR1 LNHNV and CDR2 YYDKDF (reference sequence). The CDR3 contains 15 residues. V trimming: 5 bases; J trimming: 9 bases; junction bases outside the gene matches: 13. The CDR3: CATSDISREWGEQFF. CDR3 coding DNA: TGTGCCACCAGCGACATTTCGCGGGAGTGGGGTGAGCAGTTCTTC.

The chain carries TRBV21-1 and TRBJ2-7; the table's D call, TRBD1, has no DNA check behind it. TRBV21-1 corresponds to a pseudogene. The CDR3 runs 15 residues. CDR3 in amino acids: CASSKESRVSYEQYF. CDR3 DNA: TGTGCCAGCAGCAAAGAGAGCAGGGTCTCCTACGAGCAGTACTTC.

This chain connects TRBV7-6 to TRBJ2-5; D unclear. The DNA end is a closer match to TRBJ2-7, so the J assignment may be wrong. CDR1 and CDR2 (germline): SGHVS, FNYEAQ. This CDR3 contains 15 residues. CDR3 DNA: TGTGCCAGCAGCCCATCAAGGGTTCCGTCCTACGAGCAGTACTTC. It specifies CASSPSRVPSYEQYF.

The chain couples TRBV4-2 to TRBJ1-2, with unresolved D. The CDR3 has 14 amino acids. Trimming removed 1 base from V and 0 bases from J, with 6 bases in between. CDR1 and CDR2 from the germline V gene are LGHNA and YNFKEQ. This CDR3 is CASSQVLANYGYTF. The CDR3 nucleotides read TGTGCCAGCAGCCAAGTACTAGCTAACTATGGCTACACCTTC.

This chain joins TRBV9 and TRBJ1-1; maybe TRBD1 (6 bases). This CDR3 has 15 amino acids. V was clipped by 0 bases and J by 5 bases, with 14 bases between them. Germline V lookup: CDR1 SGDLS, CDR2 YYNGEE. The CDR3 protein is CASSVVAGDWTEAFF. CDR3 DNA sequence: TGTGCCAGCAGCGTAGTGGCAGGGGATTGGACTGAAGCTTTCTTT.

The chain uses TRBV11-2 and TRBJ2-7; TRBD2 matches 7 bases. Germline trimming cut 6 bases from V and 3 bases from J; bases unmatched to any gene: 11. The CDR3 length is 15 residues. The germline CDR1 and CDR2 sequences are SGHAT and FQNNGV. The DNA of the CDR3 is TGTGCCAGCAGGCTCCTGACTAGCAGGGACTACGAGCAGTACTTC. It translates to CASRLLTSRDYEQYF.

J is TRBJ1-4 and V is TRBV28, with TRBD1 as a possible D gene (6 bases). Germline V lookup: CDR1 MDHEN, CDR2 SYDVKM. CDR3 length: 15 amino acids. V shed 5 bases and J shed 5 bases, with 15 bases lying between them. The CDR3 DNA reads as TGTGCCAGCAGTACCCAGACAGGCCCCAATGAAAAACTGTTTTTT. The encoded protein is CASSTQTGPNEKLFF. Based on the CDR3 plus reference TRBV28 and TRBJ1-4, the full variable domain is DVKVTQSSRYLVKRTGEKVFLECVQDMDHENMFWYRQDPGLGLRLIYFSYDVKMKEKGDIPEGYSVSREKKERFSLILESASTNQTSMYLCASSTQTGPNEKLFFGSGTQLSVL.

This chain connects TRBV10-2 to TRBJ1-1, with D uncertain. The germline V gene has CDR1 WSHSY and CDR2 SAAADI. The CDR3 is made up of 12 amino acids. Trimming pared 6 bases from V and 0 bases from J, leaving 5 bases between. CDR3 nucleotide sequence: TGCGCCAGCAGATCTCTGAACACTGAAGCTTTCTTT. Encoded protein: CASRSLNTEAFF.